This T cell receptor (beta chain) was profiled in a study of CDR3 diversity in severe acne. The length of the CDR3 is 14 amino acids, counting both ends. The germline V gene encodes CDR1 LNHNV and CDR2 YYDKDF (reference sequence). Comments on this clonotype: The CDR3 does not end in the conserved phenylalanine or tryptophan, so this is likely a read error. The DNA is left out, because the CDR3 cannot be placed on it with certainty; the CDR3 is given as TCRdb lists it.

Each CDR3 protein is one row after TCRdb ran MiXCR on the PCR reads. The data hold approximately 84,000 distinct CDR3 sequences, with around 49% observed a single time. V and J are TRBV15 and TRBJ2-3; the table names TRBD2, a call not compared with the DNA. The clonotype originates from a male donor in good health, without acne. The source material was blood. CDR3 loop: CATSREGRHRYAVV.